This TCR beta chain was identified in a study of technical replicates of blood from a few donors. Only in-frame clones appear in the TCRdb table, and some are missing; sequencing was by immunoSEQ multiplex PCR. The repertoire holds 17,000 or so clones, with roughly nine tenths as singletons. The CDR3 runs to 13 residues. V gave up 4 bases and J gave up 7 bases; unmatched junction bases: 4. Germline CDR1 reads SGHDT; CDR2 reads YYEEEE. This TCR was recovered from a human donor in good health. Sequenced input: PBMCs. This chain uses TRBV5-6 with TRBJ1-2, with 10 bases identical to TRBD1. CDR3 in amino acids: CASSPGTGAGYTF. The CDR3 DNA reads as TGTGCCAGCAGCCCTGGGACAGGGGCTGGCTACACCTTC.